Reported below is one T cell receptor (beta chain). This sample was taken from a study of post-analysis software for immune sequencing data. TCR beta cDNA libraries included unique molecular identifiers. MiXCR, applied by TCRdb to the PCR reads, yields one record per CDR3 protein. The sample lists a few hundred thousand distinct CDR3 sequences, around 40% occurring once. The receptor comes from a girl aged 5-17 years with multiple sclerosis. Input material: blood.

The CDR3 sequence is CASSFLGGSGKETQYF. DNA for the CDR3: TGTGCCAGCAGTTTCTTAGGAGGTAGCGGCAAAGAGACCCAGTACTTC. The chain links TRBV28 to TRBJ2-5; D might be TRBD2 (6 bases). The CDR3 consists of 16 residues. The ends were cut back, 3 bases at V and 3 bases at J, with 17 bases in the middle. CDR1 and CDR2 (germline): MDHEN, SYDVKM.